This is a list of T cell receptor beta chains from one sample in a study of shared clonotypes between healthy human individuals. Here immunoSEQ multiplex PCR was the method, and the copy in TCRdb shows in-frame clones only, minus some. The table records roughly 1.4 million clones, less than 99% of them present only once. Sequenced sample: naive CD4+ T cells sorted from blood. The receptors derive from a man aged 25-40 years in good health. Both conserved end residues are part of each CDR3. A D gene is named only where the DNA matches it firmly. Clone size is stated in some rows and not others, as once, few, many or a class when expanded.

v_gene	d_gene	j_gene	abundance	CDR3nt	CDR3aa
TRBV4-1	.	TRBJ2-2	.	TGCGCCAGCAGCTCCAGGGTTCCCGGGGAGCTGTTTTTT	CASSSRVPGELFF
TRBV4-1	.	TRBJ1-4	once	TGCGCCAGCAGCCAAGAACCGGGACATAGTGAAAAACTGTTTTTT	CASSQEPGHSEKLFF
TRBV18	.	TRBJ2-2	.	TGTGCCAGCTCGACAGTCGGTGACACCGGGGAGCTGTTTTTT	CASSTVGDTGELFF
TRBV7-6	TRBD1	TRBJ1-1	.	TGTGCCAGCAGCCCCAGAGGGACAGGGGAAGCTTTCTTT	CASSPRGTGEAFF
TRBV6-6	TRBD1	TRBJ2-7	.	TGTGCCAGCAGTTACTCGAGACAGGGGGCAAGGGAGCAGTACTTC	CASSYSRQGAREQYF
TRBV11-2	TRBD2	TRBJ2-1	.	TGTGCCAGCAGCCCTCGTGTAGCGGGAGTGCAGTCCTACAATGAGCAGTTCTTC	CASSPRVAGVQSYNEQFF
TRBV28	TRBD2	TRBJ2-4	.	TGTGCCAGCGATCAGGGAGGGGTAGACAAAAACATTCAGTACTTC	CASDQGGVDKNIQYF
TRBV7-6	TRBD2	TRBJ2-5	.	TGTGCCAGCAGCCCCGGGACTAGGGTGGAGACCCAGTACTTC	CASSPGTRVETQYF
TRBV9	.	TRBJ2-7	.	TGTGCCAGCAGCGTAGACCCAGCCCCCTACGAGCAGTACTTC	CASSVDPAPYEQYF
TRBV4-1	.	TRBJ2-1	.	TGCGCCAGCAGCCAAGGGACTCCTTACAATGAGCAGTTCTTC	CASSQGTPYNEQFF
TRBV18	.	TRBJ2-6	once	TGTGCCAGCTCACCAAGAGGGACGGAAGCTTCTGGGGCCAACGTCCTGACTTTC	CASSPRGTEASGANVLTF
TRBV6-1	.	TRBJ2-6	.	TGTGCCAGCAGTGAAGCGGGGTACAGGGCCAACGTCCTGACTTTC	CASSEAGYRANVLTF
TRBV7-7	.	TRBJ1-4	.	TGTGCTAGCAGCTTAGGCCTTGCAACTAATGAAAAACTGTTTTTT	CASSLGLATNEKLFF
TRBV1	.	TRBJ2-1	once	TGCACCAGCGCAACTAGACATTATGACCACTCCTACAATGAGCAGTTCTTC	CTSATRHYDHSYNEQFF
TRBV9	.	TRBJ2-1	.	TGTGCCAGCAGCGTAGTAGCTGGATACAATGAGCAGTTCTTC	CASSVVAGYNEQFF
TRBV7-8	.	TRBJ2-6	.	TGTGCCAGCAGACCAGCGGGCGGGGCCAACGTCCTGACTTTC	CASRPAGGANVLTF
TRBV29-1	.	TRBJ1-2	.	TGCAGCGTCGTCGCTGGCTACACCTTC	CSVVAGYTF
TRBV5-6	.	TRBJ1-1	.	TGTGCCAGCAGCTTCGGAAGGTACACTGAAGCTTTCTTT	CASSFGRYTEAFF
TRBV5-6	.	TRBJ2-7	.	TGTGCCAGCAGCTCCACGGGGGTTCAGAACTTC	CASSSTGVQNF
TRBV6-5	.	TRBJ1-2	.	TGTGCCAGCACCACTGCGGTTATCTATGGCTACACCTTC	CASTTAVIYGYTF
TRBV18	.	TRBJ2-2	.	TGTGCCAGCTCACCAAGGTTGGGCGATCCCCACGCCGGGGAGCTGTTTTTT	CASSPRLGDPHAGELFF
TRBV2	.	TRBJ1-4	.	TGTGCCAGCAGGACCCAGACAGGTCTGAGGACTAATGAAAAACTGTTTTTT	CASRTQTGLRTNEKLFF
TRBV9	.	TRBJ1-5	many	TGTGCCAGCAGCGCCGCGGGTGGCAATCAGCCCCAGCATTTT	CASSAAGGNQPQHF
TRBV28	.	TRBJ1-5	once	TGTGCCAACCAGGGATCAGGGAGCAATCAGCCCCAGCATTTT	CANQGSGSNQPQHF
TRBV7-3	.	TRBJ2-7	.	TGTGCCAGCAGCCTCAGCGGGTCCTACGAGCAGTACTTC	CASSLSGSYEQYF
TRBV5-8	.	TRBJ1-1	.	TGTGCCAGCAGCTGGGGGGACACTGAAGCTTTCTTT	CASSWGDTEAFF
TRBV4-2	.	TRBJ2-2	.	TGTGCCAGCAGCACCGGGTCTCAACCAACCGGGGAGCTGTTTTTT	CASSTGSQPTGELFF
TRBV18	TRBD2	TRBJ2-2	.	TGTGCCAGCTCAAAGACTAGCGGGGCGAACACCGGGGAGCTGTTTTTT	CASSKTSGANTGELFF
TRBV27	.	TRBJ2-5	.	TGTGCCAGCAGTTTGTTCCCCGCGGTCGAGACCCAGTACTTC	CASSLFPAVETQYF
TRBV27	.	TRBJ1-5	once	TGTGCCAGCAGTTTACGGACAGGCAATCAGCCCCAGCATTTT	CASSLRTGNQPQHF
TRBV13	.	TRBJ2-7	.	TGTGCCAGCAGCCTCTTCTCCTACGAGCAGTACTTC	CASSLFSYEQYF
TRBV18	.	TRBJ1-5	.	TGTGCCAGCTCACGTCAGGGTAGCAATCAGCCCCAGCATTTT	CASSRQGSNQPQHF
TRBV14	.	TRBJ2-7	.	TGTGCCAGCAGCCACGGACTGGGGTATTTCTACGAGCAGTACTTC	CASSHGLGYFYEQYF
TRBV29-1	TRBD2	TRBJ2-1	.	TGCAGCGTTGATCAGAATAGCGGGTACCCCAATGAGCAGTTCTTC	CSVDQNSGYPNEQFF
TRBV11-3	.	TRBJ1-1	.	TGTGCCAGCAGCTTAGAGGGGGGCACTGAAGCTTTCTTT	CASSLEGGTEAFF
TRBV19	.	TRBJ2-5	.	TGTGCCAGTAGGCAGCGGCCGCAAGAGACCCAGTACTTC	CASRQRPQETQYF
TRBV5-1	.	TRBJ2-5	.	TGCGCCAGCAGCTCTGGGCGTGCACAGGGCTACCAAGAGACCCAGTACTTC	CASSSGRAQGYQETQYF
TRBV5-1	TRBD1	TRBJ2-3	.	TGCGCCAGCAGCTTTAGGACAGGGGGCAGCACAGATACGCAGTATTTT	CASSFRTGGSTDTQYF
TRBV28	.	TRBJ1-5	.	TGTGCCAGCAGTTTCTTGGGGAGCAATCAGCCCCAGCATTTT	CASSFLGSNQPQHF
TRBV5-1	TRBD1	TRBJ2-7	.	TGCGCCAGCAGCTTGGAAGGAGGGACAGGGAGAACCTACGAGCAGTACTTC	CASSLEGGTGRTYEQYF
TRBV14	.	TRBJ1-1	.	TGTGCCAGCAGCCAAGTCCGGGAAGGGAAGAACACTGAAGCTTTCTTT	CASSQVREGKNTEAFF
TRBV5-6	.	TRBJ2-7	.	TGTGCCAGCAGCGCTTACTTACGCCTAGCGATACTCAACGAGCAGTACTTC	CASSAYLRLAILNEQYF
TRBV9	TRBD2	TRBJ2-7	.	TGTGCCAGCAGCGTAGAGGCTAGCGGGAGAGGCGAGCAGTACTTC	CASSVEASGRGEQYF
TRBV19	.	TRBJ2-5	.	TGTGCCAGTACCCCAAGGGACTACCAAGAGACCCAGTACTTC	CASTPRDYQETQYF
TRBV15	.	TRBJ1-1	.	TGTGCCACCAGCAGCCTTAGTAAGGTGCTGAACACTGAAGCTTTCTTT	CATSSLSKVLNTEAFF
TRBV14	TRBD2	TRBJ2-7	.	TGTGCCAGCAGCCCTCGGGGGCTAGCGGGAGCGGGCGAGCAGTACTTC	CASSPRGLAGAGEQYF
TRBV29-1	.	TRBJ2-7	.	TGCAGCGTAGCTGGGACTCCTCAGCCCCCCTACGAGCAGTACTTC	CSVAGTPQPPYEQYF
TRBV10-2	TRBD1	TRBJ2-7	.	TGCGCCAGCAGAGTTGGACAGGGAACCTACGAGCAGTACTTC	CASRVGQGTYEQYF
TRBV30	.	TRBJ1-1	.	TGTGCCTGGGGGGGGCCTGAAGCTTTCTTT	CAWGGPEAFF
TRBV30	TRBD2	TRBJ2-1	.	TGTGCCTGCCTCGGGACTAGCAACTACAATGAGCAGTTCTTC	CACLGTSNYNEQFF
TRBV6-5	TRBD1	TRBJ2-5	.	TGTGCCAGCAGCCGGACAGGGCACCAAGAGACCCAGTACTTC	CASSRTGHQETQYF
TRBV6-6	TRBD1	TRBJ1-1	.	TGTGCCAGCAGTTCTACAACAGGGGTTTGGAACACTGAAGCTTTCTTT	CASSSTTGVWNTEAFF
TRBV18	.	TRBJ1-5	.	TGTGCCAGCTCACCAAGCAGGGAGGATCAGCCCCAGCATTTT	CASSPSREDQPQHF
TRBV11-2	.	TRBJ2-5	.	TGTGCCAGCAGCCCAAGGGGCCCGGCGGAGACCCAGTACTTC	CASSPRGPAETQYF
TRBV7-9	TRBD1	TRBJ1-5	.	TGTGCCAGCAGCTTATCCTTTGGGGGACAGGGGTTTCAGCCCCAGCATTTT	CASSLSFGGQGFQPQHF
TRBV10-3	.	TRBJ2-7	.	TGTGCCATTTGGGTTGGTGGGGGAGGCGAGCAGTACTTC	CAIWVGGGGEQYF
TRBV28	TRBD1	TRBJ2-7	.	TGTGCCAGCAGTTCCTTCGGGACAGGACTCAACTACGAGCAGTACTTC	CASSSFGTGLNYEQYF
TRBV2	.	TRBJ1-5	.	TGTGCCAGCAGCCCGCGGTCAGGTCAGCCCCAGCATTTT	CASSPRSGQPQHF
TRBV9	TRBD2	TRBJ2-2	.	TGTGCCAGCAGCGTAGCGGGACTAGCGGGATACACCGGGGAGCTGTTTTTT	CASSVAGLAGYTGELFF